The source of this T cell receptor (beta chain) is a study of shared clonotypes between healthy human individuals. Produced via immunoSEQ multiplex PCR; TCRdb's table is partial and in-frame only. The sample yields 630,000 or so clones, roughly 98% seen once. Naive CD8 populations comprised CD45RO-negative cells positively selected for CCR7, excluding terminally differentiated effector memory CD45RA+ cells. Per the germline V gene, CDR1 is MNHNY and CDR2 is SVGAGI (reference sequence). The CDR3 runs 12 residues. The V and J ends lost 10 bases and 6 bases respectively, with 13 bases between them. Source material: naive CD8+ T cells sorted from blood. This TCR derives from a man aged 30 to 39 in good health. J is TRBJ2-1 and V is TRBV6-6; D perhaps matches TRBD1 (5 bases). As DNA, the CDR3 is TGTGCCACCACAGTGGGGCCCAATGAGCAGTTCTTC. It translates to CATTVGPNEQFF.